A selection of T cell receptor beta chains follows, all from one sample in a study of T cell repertoires in cytomegalovirus infection. From the reads, TCRdb called clonotypes with MiXCR, one entry per CDR3 protein. The sample records 750,000 to 950,000 distinct CDR3 sequences, just under 30% being singletons. These receptors are not linked to any known antigen. The specimen comprised cultured CD8+ T cells from PBMCs, sampled from culture after CMV antigen stimulation. The origin of the receptors is a human donor in good health (CMV status not recorded). Some clones in this sample may be carry-over from other donors' samples. CDR3s leave out the opening cysteine and the closing phenylalanine or tryptophan.

>TRBV7-2|TRBJ2-5
ASSSNQGETQY
>TRBV12-3/TRBV12-4|TRBJ2-2
ASSFSGFGELF
>TRBV12-5|TRBJ1-1
ASGFGTQGLETEAF
>TRBV28|TRBJ1-6
ASSRPRGPARDSPLH
>TRBV27|TRBJ1-1
ASSLRKWTEMNTEAF
>TRBV6-1|TRBJ2-7
ASSERLAGGEQY
>TRBV7-8|TRBJ1-2
ASSFWGTATYGYT
>TRBV25-1|TRBJ1-2
ATKGTVYGYT
>TRBV7-9|TRBJ1-5
ASSPGLAGDGNQPQH
>TRBV6-1|TRBJ1-1
ASSYRGREAEAF
>TRBV6-1|TRBJ2-7
ATPGRGQYSYEQY
>TRBV28|TRBJ1-3
ASSLLFQEASGNTIY
>TRBV19|TRBJ2-1
ASSIASGANNEQF
>TRBV7-9|TRBJ2-2
ASSLLVAGTGELF
>TRBV7-2|TRBJ2-4
ASSPRVGLAKNIQY
>TRBV12-5|TRBJ2-1
ASGLAGQAFSPEQF
>TRBV7-6|TRBJ2-1
ASSSDWGDNEQF
>TRBV10-2|TRBJ2-1
ASLMDGDNEQF
>TRBV14|TRBJ1-1
ASSPYLTVNTEAF
>TRBV19|TRBJ2-5
ASSPRFRETQY
>TRBV6-1|TRBJ1-5
ASSERGSGQPQH
>TRBV6-5|TRBJ1-1
AISQENTEAF
>TRBV12-5|TRBJ2-3
ASGSKTVLQSTDTQY
>TRBV25-1|TRBJ2-1
ASKGGAGDNEQF
>TRBV9|TRBJ1-4
ASSVGQGNEKLF
>TRBV6-5|TRBJ2-4
ASSYRQGKNIQY
>TRBV7-8|TRBJ1-1
AVGRGVLNTEAF
>TRBV20-1|TRBJ2-1
SARPFTIQGERTYNEQF
>TRBV4-1|TRBJ2-5
ASSPQAGQETQY
>TRBV9|TRBJ2-1
ASSHTGRTYNEQF
>TRBV7-2|TRBJ1-4
ASRVSRDSVGELF
>TRBV6-2/TRBV6-3|TRBJ2-5
ASSSPGLAGFTQETQY